A selection of T cell receptor beta chains follows, all from one sample in a study of CD8 T cells in Susac syndrome. TCRdb re-derived calls from the immunoSEQ multiplex PCR reads in MiXCR, one entry per CDR3 protein. Of some 200,000 distinct CDR3 sequences in the sample, approximately 95% were seen once. Sequencing used CD4+ T cells from PBMCs. Receptors originate from a human donor in good health. The CDR3 runs from the conserved cysteine through the conserved F or W. D genes are given only for firm matches. The size field is filled for only some rows; it gives once, few, many or a size class.

>TRBJ2-3|TRBD2|NA|TRBV12-3/TRBV12-4
TGTGCCAGCAGCCGACTAGCCGTAGGGGATACGCAGTATTTT
CASSRLAVGDTQYF
>TRBJ2-1|NA|NA|TRBV5-1
TGCGCCAGCAGCTTTTCAGGGCCGGGGAATGAGCAGTTCTTC
CASSFSGPGNEQFF
>TRBJ2-1|NA|NA|TRBV15
TGTGCCACCAGTACAGGCGGGTACTCCTACAATGAGCAGTTCTTC
CATSTGGYSYNEQFF
>TRBJ2-7|TRBD2|few|TRBV4-2
TGTGCCAGCAGCCAAGAGGCTAGCGGTCCCTACGAGCAGTACTTC
CASSQEASGPYEQYF
>TRBJ2-7|NA|NA|TRBV30
TGTGCCTGGGGGGAAACCATGCTCGAGCAGTACTTC
CAWGETMLEQYF
>TRBJ2-7|NA|NA|TRBV7-9
TGTGCCAGCAGCGTCGGAAGTAGCTACGAGCAGTACTTC
CASSVGSSYEQYF
>TRBJ2-5|TRBD2|NA|TRBV7-2
TGTGCCAGCAGCTTATTCGCTAGCGGGAGGGAGACCCAGTACTTC
CASSLFASGRETQYF
>TRBJ2-5|NA|NA|TRBV20-1
TGCAGTGCTATAGTTTTTGAGACCCAGTACTTC
CSAIVFETQYF
>TRBJ2-1|TRBD2|NA|TRBV5-4
TGTGCCAGCCGGCTGGAGACTAGCGGTGAGCAGTTCTTC
CASRLETSGEQFF
>TRBJ2-2|NA|NA|TRBV9
TGTGCCAGCAGCGTAAATCCGACCACCGGGGAGCTGTTTTTT
CASSVNPTTGELFF
>TRBJ2-1|NA|NA|TRBV29-1
TGCAGCGTGCGCAACCCAGCCTACAATGAGCAGTTCTTC
CSVRNPAYNEQFF
>TRBJ2-7|TRBD2|NA|TRBV7-2
TGTGCCAGCAGCTTAGCGGGAGGTAGCGGGGGGGAGCAGTACTTC
CASSLAGGSGGEQYF
>TRBJ2-6|TRBD1|NA|TRBV7-2
TGTGCCAGCAGCTTAAGATTCGGGGGACAGGGATCTGGGGCCAACGTCCTGACTTTC
CASSLRFGGQGSGANVLTF
>TRBJ1-4|NA|NA|TRBV20-1
TGCAGTGCTAGAGGGCCGCTCGGTGAAAAACTGTTTTTT
CSARGPLGEKLFF
>TRBJ2-7|NA|NA|TRBV30
TGTGCCTGGACTACTACCTACGAGCAGTACTTC
CAWTTTYEQYF
>TRBJ1-2|TRBD1|NA|TRBV15
TGTGCCACCAGACCAACTGGACAGGGTAGCGGCTACACCTTC
CATRPTGQGSGYTF
>TRBJ2-7|TRBD1|NA|TRBV11-1
TGTGCCAGCAGCTTAGCGGGGACAGCCTACGAGCAGTACTTC
CASSLAGTAYEQYF
>TRBJ2-3|NA|NA|TRBV4-3
TGCGCCAGCAGCCCCCGACCAGCGGGACACATAGATACGCAGTATTTT
CASSPRPAGHIDTQYF
>TRBJ2-7|NA|NA|TRBV27
TGTGCCAGCAGTTTATCCCCCAACACGTACGAGCAGTACTTC
CASSLSPNTYEQYF
>TRBJ1-2|NA|NA|TRBV3-1
TGTGCCAGCAGCCAAGACGGAGGGAACTATGGCTACACCTTC
CASSQDGGNYGYTF
>TRBJ2-3|NA|NA|TRBV20-1
TGCAGTGCTAGATTAGGGCCCACAGATACGCAGTATTTT
CSARLGPTDTQYF
>TRBJ2-2|TRBD2|NA|TRBV30
TGTGCCTGGAGTGTACAGAATAGCGGGAGGGCCCGCACCGGGGAGCTGTTTTTT
CAWSVQNSGRARTGELFF
>TRBJ1-1|NA|NA|TRBV19
TGTGCCAGTAGTAACGGGTTTGAAGCTTTCTTT
CASSNGFEAFF
>TRBJ2-7|NA|NA|TRBV5-1
TGCGCCAGCAGCTTGGACGGCCGCATCTACGAGCAGTACTTC
CASSLDGRIYEQYF
>TRBJ2-7|NA|NA|TRBV29-1
TGCAGCGTTGAAGGACCCTACGAGCAGTACTTC
CSVEGPYEQYF
>TRBJ1-2|TRBD1|NA|TRBV5-1
TGCGCCAGCAGCATGGCTGACAGGGAAGTCTATGGCTACACCTTC
CASSMADREVYGYTF
>TRBJ2-7|NA|NA|TRBV14
TGTGCCAGCAGCCAAGGGACTTTTCCCTGGGAGCAGTACTTC
CASSQGTFPWEQYF
>TRBJ1-5|TRBD1|NA|TRBV20-1
TGCAGTGCTAGAGTAGGGACAGGGTGGTCTCAGCCCCAGCATTTT
CSARVGTGWSQPQHF
>TRBJ2-7|NA|NA|TRBV29-1
TGCAGCGTTGCGCGGGGGCCCTACGAGCAGTACTTC
CSVARGPYEQYF
>TRBJ2-1|NA|NA|TRBV6-2/TRBV6-3
TGTGCCAGCTCAGACTACAACAATGAGCAGTTCTTC
CASSDYNNEQFF
>TRBJ2-3|TRBD2|few|TRBV18
TGTGCCAGCTCAGGACTAGCGGGATCGACAGATACGCAGTATTTT
CASSGLAGSTDTQYF
>TRBJ1-2|NA|NA|TRBV5-4
TGTGCCAGCAGCCTTGGCGGCGTGATACCCGGCTACACCTTC
CASSLGGVIPGYTF
>TRBJ2-7|NA|NA|TRBV28
TGTGCCAGCAGTTTCCCTAGACAGGAGCGGCGCTACGAGCAGTACTTC
CASSFPRQERRYEQYF
>TRBJ1-1|NA|NA|TRBV29-1
TGCAGCGTTGAAGATTCGGCCCTGCAGTATGAAGCTTTCTTT
CSVEDSALQYEAFF
>TRBJ2-2|NA|NA|TRBV15
TGTGCCACCAGCAGAGCGCTAGGCACCGGGGAGCTGTTTTTT
CATSRALGTGELFF
>TRBJ2-7|NA|NA|TRBV5-4
TGTGCCAGCAGCTTGGCAAAGAGGGTCCCCTACGAGCAGTACTTC
CASSLAKRVPYEQYF
>TRBJ1-5|NA|NA|TRBV28
TGTGCCAGCAGAAACGATCAGCCCCAGCATTTT
CASRNDQPQHF
>TRBJ2-7|TRBD1|once|TRBV11-3
TGTGCCAGCAGCAAGGGACAGAACTACGAGCAGTACTTC
CASSKGQNYEQYF
>TRBJ1-5|NA|NA|TRBV23-1
TGCGCCAGCAGTCATAGTCAGCCCCAGCATTTT
CASSHSQPQHF
>TRBJ1-5|NA|few|TRBV6-5
TGTGCCAGCAGTTATAGGGGCAATCAGCCCCAGCATTTT
CASSYRGNQPQHF
>TRBJ2-3|TRBD2|NA|TRBV15
TGTGCCACCAGCAGAGATCTAGCGGGAGACGTAGATACGCAGTATTTT
CATSRDLAGDVDTQYF
>TRBJ1-2|TRBD1|NA|TRBV30
TGTGCCTGGAGTACAGGACAGGGCGGGTCCTATGGCTACACCTTC
CAWSTGQGGSYGYTF
>TRBJ2-1|TRBD2|NA|TRBV11-1
TGTGCCAGCAGCAAGGGACTAGTTTCCTACAATGAGCAGTTCTTC
CASSKGLVSYNEQFF
>TRBJ2-2|NA|NA|TRBV11-3
TGTGCCAGCAGCTTGGGGCCCACCGGGGAGCTGTTTTTT
CASSLGPTGELFF
>TRBJ2-7|NA|NA|TRBV20-1
TGCAGTGCTAGAGAGATTCAGGTCCCTCGCTTC
CSAREIQVPRF